These T cell receptor beta chains were read from a single sample in a study of shared clonotypes between healthy human individuals. Only in-frame clones appear in the TCRdb table, and some are missing; sequencing was by immunoSEQ multiplex PCR. The data show about 480,000 clones, less than 85% seen once. Sequences were obtained from PBMCs. The source of these receptors is a woman in her 40s in good health. Some clones in this sample may be carry-over from other donors' samples. The CDR3 runs from the conserved cysteine through the conserved F or W. The order of the fields is CDR3 DNA, CDR3 protein, V gene, clone size, J gene, D gene. The D gene is left open where the match is weak. Expanded clones get a size class; other rows say once, few or many, or leave the size out.

CDR3nt: TGTGCCAGCAGTCGGGGGGTCTCCACAGATACGCAGTATTTT
CDR3aa: CASSRGVSTDTQYF
v_gene: TRBV25-1
abundance: .
j_gene: TRBJ2-3
d_gene: TRBD2

CDR3nt: TGTGCCAGCCTAGGGGACTATGGCTACACCTTC
CDR3aa: CASLGDYGYTF
v_gene: TRBV28
abundance: .
j_gene: TRBJ1-2
d_gene: .

CDR3nt: TGTGCCAGCAGCTTAGGGGCAGGGGGTGGAGAGACCCAGTACTTC
CDR3aa: CASSLGAGGGETQYF
v_gene: TRBV7-2
abundance: .
j_gene: TRBJ2-5
d_gene: TRBD1

CDR3nt: TGTGCTAGTGGTTTTGATATTGGACAGGAGCAGTTCTTC
CDR3aa: CASGFDIGQEQFF
v_gene: TRBV12-5
abundance: .
j_gene: TRBJ2-1
d_gene: .

CDR3nt: TGTGCCAGCTCAGTTTCGACGGGGCGGAACACCGGGGAGCTGTTTTTT
CDR3aa: CASSVSTGRNTGELFF
v_gene: TRBV18
abundance: .
j_gene: TRBJ2-2
d_gene: .

CDR3nt: TGTGCCAGCAGGCCTACTAGCGGGGCGTCCTACGAGCAGTACTTC
CDR3aa: CASRPTSGASYEQYF
v_gene: TRBV11-2
abundance: .
j_gene: TRBJ2-7
d_gene: TRBD2

CDR3nt: TGTGCCAGCAGCGTAGATGGACCAGGATCTGGCTACACCTTC
CDR3aa: CASSVDGPGSGYTF
v_gene: TRBV9
abundance: once
j_gene: TRBJ1-2
d_gene: .

CDR3nt: TGTGCCAGCAGCTTCCTGATCAGGGGGATGATGGACGAGCAGTACTTC
CDR3aa: CASSFLIRGMMDEQYF
v_gene: TRBV7-9
abundance: .
j_gene: TRBJ2-7
d_gene: TRBD1

CDR3nt: TGTGCCAGCAGCTCGGGGGGGACTAGCAGCACCGGGGAGCTGTTTTTT
CDR3aa: CASSSGGTSSTGELFF
v_gene: TRBV7-9
abundance: .
j_gene: TRBJ2-2
d_gene: TRBD2

CDR3nt: TGTGCCAGTAGTACTCCGACTGGATGGCCCAGCACAGATACGCAGTATTTT
CDR3aa: CASSTPTGWPSTDTQYF
v_gene: TRBV19
abundance: .
j_gene: TRBJ2-3
d_gene: .

CDR3nt: TGTGCCAGCAGCGTCACTAGCGGCCTCCTACCCGGTGAGCAGTTCTTC
CDR3aa: CASSVTSGLLPGEQFF
v_gene: TRBV5-4
abundance: .
j_gene: TRBJ2-1
d_gene: TRBD2

CDR3nt: TGTGCCAGCAGCGTCGGGACCGGGGAGCTGTTTTTT
CDR3aa: CASSVGTGELFF
v_gene: TRBV9
abundance: .
j_gene: TRBJ2-2
d_gene: .

CDR3nt: TGTGCCAGCAGTCCGGACAGGACTGCAACTAATGAAAAACTGTTTTTT
CDR3aa: CASSPDRTATNEKLFF
v_gene: TRBV2
abundance: .
j_gene: TRBJ1-4
d_gene: TRBD1

CDR3nt: TGTGCCAGCAGCCAACCCGGGACTAGCTCCAATGAGCAGTTCTTC
CDR3aa: CASSQPGTSSNEQFF
v_gene: TRBV14
abundance: few
j_gene: TRBJ2-1
d_gene: TRBD2

CDR3nt: TGTGCCAGCAGTCTCACCGGGACTAGGGAAGATGCGGAGCAGTTCTTC
CDR3aa: CASSLTGTREDAEQFF
v_gene: TRBV28
abundance: .
j_gene: TRBJ2-1
d_gene: TRBD2

CDR3nt: TGTGCCAGCAGCCGAAGAGGACAGGGTCGGGGTTTGGATGGGGCCAACGTCCTGACTTTC
CDR3aa: CASSRRGQGRGLDGANVLTF
v_gene: TRBV27
abundance: .
j_gene: TRBJ2-6
d_gene: TRBD1